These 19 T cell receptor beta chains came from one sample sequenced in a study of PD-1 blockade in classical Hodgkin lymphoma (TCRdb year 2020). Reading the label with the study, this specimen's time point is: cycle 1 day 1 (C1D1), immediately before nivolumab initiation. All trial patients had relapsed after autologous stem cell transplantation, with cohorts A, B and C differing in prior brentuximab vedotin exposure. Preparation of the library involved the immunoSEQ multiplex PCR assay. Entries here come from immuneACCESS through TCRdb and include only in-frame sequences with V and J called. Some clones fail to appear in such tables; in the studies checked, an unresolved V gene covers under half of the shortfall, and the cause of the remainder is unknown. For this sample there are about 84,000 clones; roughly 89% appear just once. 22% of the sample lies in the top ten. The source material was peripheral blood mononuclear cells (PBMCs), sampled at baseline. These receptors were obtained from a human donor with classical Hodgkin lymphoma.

The CDR3 reads CASSKKLRGPGDTQYF. CDR3 nucleotide sequence: TGTGCCAGCAGCAAGAAACTGAGGGGTCCCGGGGATACGCAGTATTTT. The V and J genes are TRBV5-6 and TRBJ2-3; D may match TRBD1 or TRBD2 (5 bases each). Trimming removed 4 bases at V and 6 bases at J, with 21 bases between. This CDR3 contains 16 residues. Germline CDR1 is SGHDT and CDR2 is YYEEEE.

CDR3 protein: CASMSGNTIYF. DNA of the CDR3: TGTGCCAGCATGAGCGGAAACACCATATATTTT. The chain carries TRBV28 and TRBJ1-3; D is unresolved. This CDR3 is built from 11 residues. The V end lost 7 bases, the J end lost 4 bases, and 5 bases lay between the germline ends. Germline V gives CDR1 MDHEN, CDR2 SYDVKM.

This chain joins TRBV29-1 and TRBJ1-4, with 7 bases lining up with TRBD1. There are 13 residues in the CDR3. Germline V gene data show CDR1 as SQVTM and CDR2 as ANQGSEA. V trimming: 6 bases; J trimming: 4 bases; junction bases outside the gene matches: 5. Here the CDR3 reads CSVRQGGNEKLFF. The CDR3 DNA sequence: TGCAGCGTCCGACAGGGTGGTAATGAAAAACTGTTTTTT.

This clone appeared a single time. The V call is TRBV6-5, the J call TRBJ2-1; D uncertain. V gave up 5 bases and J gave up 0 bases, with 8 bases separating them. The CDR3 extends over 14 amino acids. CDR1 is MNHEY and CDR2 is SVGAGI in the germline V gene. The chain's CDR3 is CASSPESSYNEQFF. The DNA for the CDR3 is TGTGCCAGCAGTCCTGAGAGCTCCTACAATGAGCAGTTCTTC.

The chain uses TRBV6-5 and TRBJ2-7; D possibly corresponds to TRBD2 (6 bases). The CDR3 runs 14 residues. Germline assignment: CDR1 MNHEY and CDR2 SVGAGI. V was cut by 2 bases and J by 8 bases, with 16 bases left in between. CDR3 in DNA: TGTGCCAGCAGTTACGAGTGGGACGGGGGTCAGCAGTACTTC. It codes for CASSYEWDGGQQYF.

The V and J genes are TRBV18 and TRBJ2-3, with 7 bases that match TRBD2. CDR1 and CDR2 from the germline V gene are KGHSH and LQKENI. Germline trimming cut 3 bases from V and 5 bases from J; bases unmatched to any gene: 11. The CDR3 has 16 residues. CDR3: CASSPGGRASKDTQYF. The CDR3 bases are TGTGCCAGCTCACCGGGAGGGAGGGCCTCGAAAGATACGCAGTATTTT.

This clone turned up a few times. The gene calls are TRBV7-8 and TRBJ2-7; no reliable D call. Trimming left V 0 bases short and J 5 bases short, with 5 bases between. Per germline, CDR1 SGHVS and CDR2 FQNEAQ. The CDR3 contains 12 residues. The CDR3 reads CASSLALDEQYF. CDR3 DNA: TGTGCCAGCAGCTTAGCGCTAGACGAGCAGTACTTC.

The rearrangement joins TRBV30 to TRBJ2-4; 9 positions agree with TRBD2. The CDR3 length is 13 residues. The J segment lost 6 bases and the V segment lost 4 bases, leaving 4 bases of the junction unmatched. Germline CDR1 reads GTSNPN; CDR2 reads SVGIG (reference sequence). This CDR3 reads CAWTTSGVNIQYF. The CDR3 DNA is TGTGCCTGGACGACTAGCGGAGTAAACATTCAGTACTTC. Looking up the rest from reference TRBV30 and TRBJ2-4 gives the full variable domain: SQTIHQWPATLVQPVGSPLSLECTVEGTSNPNLYWYRQAAGRGLQLLFYSVGIGQISSEVPQNLSASRPQDRQFILSSKKLLLSDSGFYLCAWTTSGVNIQYFGAGTRLSVL.

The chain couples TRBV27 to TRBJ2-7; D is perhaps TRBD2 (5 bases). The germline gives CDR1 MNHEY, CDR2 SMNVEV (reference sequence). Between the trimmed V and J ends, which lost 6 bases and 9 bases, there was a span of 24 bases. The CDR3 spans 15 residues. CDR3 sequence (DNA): TGTGCCAGCAGCCCGAGTTTGGAGGCCCACCAATGGCAGTACTTC. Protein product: CASSPSLEAHQWQYF.

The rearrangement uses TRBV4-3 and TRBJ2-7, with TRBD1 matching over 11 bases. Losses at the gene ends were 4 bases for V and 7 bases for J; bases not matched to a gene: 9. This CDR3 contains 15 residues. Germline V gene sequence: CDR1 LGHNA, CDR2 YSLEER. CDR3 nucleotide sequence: TGCGCCAGCAGCCGATCCGGGACAGGGGGGAGAGAGCAGTACTTC. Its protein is CASSRSGTGGREQYF.

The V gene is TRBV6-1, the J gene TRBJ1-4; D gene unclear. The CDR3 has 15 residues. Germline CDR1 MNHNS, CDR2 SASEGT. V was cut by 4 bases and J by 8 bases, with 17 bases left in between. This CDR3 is CASSVSPWGLEKLFF. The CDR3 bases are TGTGCCAGCAGTGTGAGTCCCTGGGGTCTCGAAAAACTGTTTTTT.

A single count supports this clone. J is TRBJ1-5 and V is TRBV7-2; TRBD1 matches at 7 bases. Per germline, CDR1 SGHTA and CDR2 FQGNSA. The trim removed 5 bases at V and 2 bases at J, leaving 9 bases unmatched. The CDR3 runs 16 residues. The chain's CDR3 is CASSPHRGRGNQPQHF. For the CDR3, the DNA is TGTGCCAGCAGCCCTCACAGGGGAAGAGGCAATCAGCCCCAGCATTTT.

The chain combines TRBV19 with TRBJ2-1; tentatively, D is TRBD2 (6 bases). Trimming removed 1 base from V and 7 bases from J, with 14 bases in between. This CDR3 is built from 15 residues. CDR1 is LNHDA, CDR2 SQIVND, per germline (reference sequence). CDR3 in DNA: TGTGCCAGTAGTATAGCCCGAGGAGGGGTAAATGAGCAGTTCTTC. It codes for CASSIARGGVNEQFF.

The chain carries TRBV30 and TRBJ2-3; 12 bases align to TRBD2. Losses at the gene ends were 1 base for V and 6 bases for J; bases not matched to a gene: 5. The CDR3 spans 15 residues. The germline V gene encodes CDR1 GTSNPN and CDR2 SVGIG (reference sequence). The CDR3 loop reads CAWSGLAGVTDTQYF. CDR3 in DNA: TGTGCCTGGAGTGGACTAGCGGGAGTAACCGATACGCAGTATTTT.

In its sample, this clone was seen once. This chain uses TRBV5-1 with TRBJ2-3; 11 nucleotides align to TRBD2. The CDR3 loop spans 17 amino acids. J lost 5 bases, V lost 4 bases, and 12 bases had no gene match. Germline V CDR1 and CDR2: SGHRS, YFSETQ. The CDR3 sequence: CASSRSTLAGVIDTQYF. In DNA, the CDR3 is TGCGCCAGCAGCCGATCGACACTAGCGGGAGTTATAGATACGCAGTATTTT.

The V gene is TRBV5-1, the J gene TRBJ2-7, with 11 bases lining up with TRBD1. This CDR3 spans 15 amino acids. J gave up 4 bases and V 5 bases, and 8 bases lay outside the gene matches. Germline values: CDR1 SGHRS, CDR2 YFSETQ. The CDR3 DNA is TGCGCCAGCAGACGGGAAGGACAGGGGGCATACGAGCAGTACTTC. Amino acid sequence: CASRREGQGAYEQYF.

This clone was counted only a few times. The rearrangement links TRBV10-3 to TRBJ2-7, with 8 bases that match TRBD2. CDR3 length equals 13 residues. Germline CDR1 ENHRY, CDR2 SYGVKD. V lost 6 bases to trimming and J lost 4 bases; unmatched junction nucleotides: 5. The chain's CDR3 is CAIRSGSGYEQYF. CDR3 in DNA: TGTGCCATCAGAAGCGGGAGTGGGTACGAGCAGTACTTC.

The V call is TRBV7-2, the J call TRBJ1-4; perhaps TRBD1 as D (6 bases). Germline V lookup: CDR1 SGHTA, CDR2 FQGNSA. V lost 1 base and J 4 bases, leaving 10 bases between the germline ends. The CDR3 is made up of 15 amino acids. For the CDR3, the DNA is TGTGCCAGCAGCTTAGGGGGGCAGTTTAATGAAAAACTGTTTTTT. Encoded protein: CASSLGGQFNEKLFF.

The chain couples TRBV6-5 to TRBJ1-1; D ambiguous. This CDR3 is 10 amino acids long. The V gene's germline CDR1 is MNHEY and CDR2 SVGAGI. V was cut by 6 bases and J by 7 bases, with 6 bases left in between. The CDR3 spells CASRPNEAFF. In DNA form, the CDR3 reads TGTGCCAGCAGACCCAATGAAGCTTTCTTT.